Below are 20 T cell receptor beta chains sequenced from a single sample in a study of somatic mutations in cytotoxic T cells in rheumatoid arthritis. Clones were sequenced by immunoSEQ multiplex PCR, and TCRdb holds only the in-frame ones, with some missing. The sample has about 10,000 clones, around four fifths seen once. Sequencing was carried out using CD8+ T cells sorted from blood. These receptors came from an adult with rheumatoid arthritis.

The rearrangement links TRBV10-2 to TRBJ2-2; D ambiguous. The CDR3 contains 14 residues. Germline V gene sequence: CDR1 WSHSY, CDR2 SAAADI. V was pared by 3 bases and J by 3 bases, with 8 bases between. The CDR3, as DNA: TGCGCCAGCAGTGAATCCCAGTACACCGGGGAGCTGTTTTTT. Its protein product is CASSESQYTGELFF.

The chain carries TRBV2 and TRBJ1-2; the D is unclear. V dropped 8 bases and J dropped 7 bases, with 5 bases sitting between them. This CDR3 has 9 residues. Germline V gives CDR1 SNHLY, CDR2 FYNNEI. The CDR3 coding sequence is TGTGCCAGCTCCTCTGGCTACACCTTC. It yields the protein CASSSGYTF.

The table lists this clone with a count of one. CDR3 in DNA: TGTGCCAGCAGTCCGGGCTTGGACCTGTACGAGCAGTACTTC. Residues: CASSPGLDLYEQYF. The J gene is TRBJ2-7, the V gene TRBV27; D unresolved. The CDR3 loop spans 14 amino acids. Germline CDR1 MNHEY, CDR2 SMNVEV (reference sequence). V gave up 5 bases and J gave up 4 bases, with 15 bases separating them.

V and J are TRBV5-1 and TRBJ2-5; 12 positions agree with TRBD2. The CDR3 sequence is 19 residues long. CDR1 SGHRS and CDR2 YFSETQ come from the germline V gene. With 4 bases clipped from V and 4 bases from J, the junction kept 17 bases outside the gene matches. The chain's CDR3 is CASSLQLTSGGTQVETQYF. CDR3 bases: TGCGCCAGCAGCCTCCAGCTAACTAGCGGGGGGACCCAAGTAGAGACCCAGTACTTC.

The table lists this clone with a count of one. The chain joins TRBV9 to TRBJ2-3, with a tentative D call TRBD2 (7 bases). The CDR3 totals 17 residues. The V end was cut by 0 bases, the J end by 1 base, with 15 bases between. CDR1 is SGDLS, CDR2 YYNGEE, per germline. The CDR3 region is CASSVAGGQYRTDTQYF. For the CDR3, the DNA is TGTGCCAGCAGCGTAGCGGGGGGCCAATATCGCACAGATACGCAGTATTTT.

A few counts support this clone. This sequence joins TRBV6-1 and TRBJ2-1; D may be TRBD1 (6 bases). Germline CDR1 MNHNS, CDR2 SASEGT. The V end lost 6 bases, the J end lost 9 bases, and 12 bases lay between the germline ends. The CDR3 contains 12 residues. The CDR3 here is CASRYGQSEQFF. In DNA form, the CDR3 reads TGTGCCAGCAGATACGGACAGAGTGAGCAGTTCTTC.

The CDR3 DNA sequence: TGTGCCAGCAGGGACCCGACAGAGAGCTCCTACGAGCAGTACTTC. It encodes CASRDPTESSYEQYF. J is TRBJ2-7 and V is TRBV5-4; maybe TRBD1 (5 bases). The CDR3 loop spans 15 amino acids. Trimming cost V 5 bases and J 0 bases, with 15 bases left between them. Germline V gene data show CDR1 as SGHNT and CDR2 as YYREEE (reference sequence).

This chain joins TRBV7-9 and TRBJ1-2; D gene uncertain. The germline V and J ends were trimmed by 1 base and 2 bases, with 5 bases remaining between them. CDR1 and CDR2 from the germline V gene are SEHNR and FQNEAQ (reference sequence). This CDR3 has 13 amino acids. The CDR3 DNA sequence: TGTGCCAGCAGCTTAGGAGGGAACTATGGCTACACCTTC. Its translation is CASSLGGNYGYTF.

This chain joins TRBV29-1 and TRBJ2-7; possible D gene TRBD2, 6 bases. The CDR3 length is 13 residues. Trimming took off 7 bases at V and 1 base at J, with 14 bases between the two ends. Germline assignment: CDR1 SQVTM and CDR2 ANQGSEA. CDR3 residues: CSAETRGSYEQYF. Written as DNA, the CDR3 is TGCAGCGCCGAGACTAGAGGTTCCTACGAGCAGTACTTC.

The chain links TRBV27 to TRBJ2-7; D perhaps matches TRBD2 (6 bases). Trimming stripped 6 bases from V and 0 bases from J, with 12 bases between. The CDR3 totals 14 residues. Germline assignment: CDR1 MNHEY and CDR2 SMNVEV (reference sequence). For the CDR3, the DNA is TGTGCCAGCAGCGGGGGTGGGCCCTCCTACGAGCAGTACTTC. This gives the protein CASSGGGPSYEQYF.

The chain has TRBV6-1 and TRBJ1-1; 7 bases are shared with TRBD1. The V gene end was trimmed by 8 bases and the J gene end by 1 base; junction bases not matched to a gene: 10. From germline, CDR1 is MNHNS and CDR2 SASEGT. The length of the CDR3 is 15 residues. This CDR3 is CASEFLRQGNTEAFF. CDR3 DNA sequence: TGTGCCAGCGAGTTTTTGCGACAGGGGAACACTGAAGCTTTCTTT.

The CDR3 is CASRQGHSAFF. In nucleotides, the CDR3 is TGTGCCAGCAGACAGGGACATTCAGCTTTCTTT. V gene TRBV6-4 combines with J gene TRBJ1-1, with D possibly matching TRBD1 (6 bases). Per germline, CDR1 MRHNA and CDR2 SNTAGT. The CDR3 has 11 amino acids. The V end lost 6 bases, the J end lost 10 bases, and 12 bases lay between the germline ends.

This clone is deemed medium-sized. The genes are TRBV7-9 and TRBJ1-2; 8 nucleotides align to TRBD1. This CDR3 has 15 residues. CDR1 SEHNR and CDR2 FQNEAQ come from the germline V gene (reference sequence). Trimming cost V 6 bases and J 4 bases; bases outside gene matches: 10. The DNA of the CDR3 is TGTGCCAGCAGGCCTACAGGGGGGCACCGCTATGGCTACACCTTC. As protein: CASRPTGGHRYGYTF.

The chain joins TRBV7-2 to TRBJ1-5, with D possibly being TRBD1 (5 bases). V lost 1 base, J lost 2 bases, and 18 bases lay in between. The germline V gene has CDR1 SGHTA and CDR2 FQGNSA. This CDR3 comprises 18 residues. CDR3: CASSLGVPGPRGNQPQHF. The CDR3 bases are TGTGCCAGCAGCTTAGGAGTACCGGGACCTCGAGGCAATCAGCCCCAGCATTTT.

V and J are TRBV5-4 and TRBJ2-2, with a weak D call TRBD2 (5 bases). Germline V CDR1 and CDR2: SGHNT, YYREEE (reference sequence). The V gene lost 4 bases and the J gene lost 0 bases, with 7 bases spanning the gap. The CDR3 length is 14 residues. This CDR3 reads CASSAGANTGELFF. The CDR3 DNA sequence: TGTGCCAGCAGCGCCGGGGCGAACACCGGGGAGCTGTTTTTT.

This chain uses TRBV9 with TRBJ2-3; TRBD2 matches at 7 bases. CDR3 size: 17 residues. Looked up from germline, CDR1 is SGDLS and CDR2 is YYNGEE. After removal of 1 base from V and 2 bases from J, the junction contained 10 bases not matched to a gene. The CDR3 spells CASSVFAGGGDTDTQYF. In DNA, the CDR3 is TGTGCCAGCAGCGTATTTGCTGGCGGGGGAGACACAGATACGCAGTATTTT. The complete variable domain, with remaining parts taken from reference TRBV9 and TRBJ2-3, reads DSGVTQTPKHLITATGQRVTLRCSPRSGDLSVYWYQQSLDQGLQFLIQYYNGEERAKGNILERFSAQQFPDLHSELNLSSLELGDSALYFCASSVFAGGGDTDTQYFGPGTRLTVL.

This sequence joins TRBV6-5 and TRBJ1-4, with unresolved D. Germline-derived CDR1 and CDR2 are MNHEY and SVGAGI. The ends were cut back, 0 bases at V and 2 bases at J, with 7 bases in the middle. The CDR3 is 15 amino acids. The chain's CDR3 is CASSYSKATNEKLFF. CDR3 DNA: TGTGCCAGCAGTTACTCGAAGGCTACTAATGAAAAACTGTTTTTT.

V gene TRBV19 combines with J gene TRBJ1-4; D is unresolved. CDR1 is LNHDA, CDR2 SQIVND, per germline (reference sequence). Trimming removed 4 bases from V and 6 bases from J, with 12 bases in between. The CDR3 covers 14 residues. The CDR3 nucleotides are TGTGCCAGTAGTACCCCCTCCTGGGATGAAAAACTGTTTTTT. As protein: CASSTPSWDEKLFF.

The chain uses TRBV9 and TRBJ1-2, with a possible D match to TRBD1 (6 bases). Germline values: CDR1 SGDLS, CDR2 YYNGEE. This CDR3 region has 12 residues. V lost 0 bases and J lost 11, with 11 bases in between. CDR3: CASSVAQGGYTF. In DNA form, the CDR3 reads TGTGCCAGCAGCGTAGCCCAAGGGGGGTACACCTTC.

The chain combines TRBV11-2 with TRBJ2-7; TRBD1 is a possible D gene (5 bases). The CDR3 is made up of 14 amino acids. Germline V CDR1 and CDR2: SGHAT, FQNNGV. Trimming took off 3 bases at V and 2 bases at J, with 11 bases between the two ends. The CDR3 reads CASSFSRAAYEQYF. Written as DNA, the CDR3 is TGTGCCAGCAGCTTTAGCAGGGCCGCCTACGAGCAGTACTTC.